This is a list of T cell receptor beta chains from one sample in a study of regulatory T cells in long-lasting Graves disease. One entry per CDR3 protein results from TCRdb running MiXCR on the multiplex PCR reads. The data contain roughly 500,000 distinct CDR3 sequences, more than 20% of them singletons. Sequencing was performed on peripheral blood mononuclear cells (PBMCs), taken when the disease was refractory, from a patient treated with antithyroid drugs. The receptors here all came from a female donor with Graves disease. CDR3s include the opening cysteine and the closing phenylalanine or tryptophan. The D gene is left open where the match is weak. The listing skips clone size in some rows; elsewhere it reads once, few, many or a size class.

v_gene	j_gene	d_gene	abundance	CDR3aa	CDR3nt
TRBV9	TRBJ2-3	NA	NA	CASSSARDTQYF	TGTGCCAGCAGCTCTGCTAGAGATACGCAGTATTTT
TRBV24-1	TRBJ2-2	TRBD1	few	CATSDPKRQGGTGELFF	TGTGCCACCAGTGATCCCAAACGACAGGGGGGCACCGGGGAGCTGTTTTTT
TRBV9	TRBJ2-7	NA	few	CASSVGGDGYEQYF	TGTGCCAGCAGCGTAGGCGGGGATGGCTACGAGCAGTACTTC
TRBV29-1	TRBJ1-2	NA	NA	CSVEGGLLAYGYTF	TGCAGCGTTGAGGGGGGACTGCTAGCCTATGGCTACACCTTC
TRBV29-1	TRBJ2-5	NA	NA	CSVSPSLQGTQYF	TGCAGCGTGAGCCCGTCCCTACAAGGGACCCAGTACTTC
TRBV29-1	TRBJ1-2	TRBD1	few	CSGGQGTNYGYTF	TGCAGCGGCGGACAGGGGACCAACTATGGCTACACCTTC
TRBV7-9	TRBJ1-6	NA	few	CASSTIGLANSPLHF	TGTGCCAGCAGCACCATCGGACTCGCTAATTCACCCCTCCACTTT
TRBV11-2	TRBJ2-5	TRBD1	many	CASSSGQGGETQYF	TGTGCCAGCAGCTCGGGACAGGGTGGAGAGACCCAGTACTTC
TRBV9	TRBJ2-2	NA	NA	CASSALLNTGELFF	TGTGCCAGCAGCGCGCTCCTGAACACCGGGGAGCTGTTTTTT
TRBV6-1	TRBJ1-2	NA	many	CASYSAIYGYTF	TGTGCCAGTTACTCAGCGATCTATGGCTACACCTTC
TRBV20-1	TRBJ1-2	TRBD1	many	CSARDYRGLGGYTF	TGCAGTGCTAGAGACTACAGGGGGCTAGGTGGCTACACCTTC
TRBV29-1	TRBJ1-1	NA	few	CSAERGMNTEAFF	TGCAGCGCCGAACGGGGTATGAACACTGAAGCTTTCTTT
TRBV27	TRBJ2-7	TRBD1	NA	CASSPEEGAYYEQYF	TGTGCCAGCAGTCCGGAAGAGGGGGCGTACTACGAGCAGTACTTC
TRBV2	TRBJ1-5	NA	few	CASSEALSGVNQPQHF	TGTGCCAGCAGTGAAGCGCTTTCGGGAGTCAATCAGCCCCAGCATTTT
TRBV28	TRBJ2-5	NA	many	CASSSRRGARGAETQYF	TGTGCCAGCAGTTCCCGACGGGGAGCCCGGGGGGCGGAGACCCAGTACTTC
TRBV7-9	TRBJ1-2	NA	NA	CASSADYGYTF	TGTGCCAGCAGCGCGGACTATGGCTACACCTTC
TRBV29-1	TRBJ2-2	NA	few	CSVFPPSNTGELFF	TGCAGCGTTTTCCCCCCTAGTAACACCGGGGAGCTGTTTTTT
TRBV6-1	TRBJ1-5	NA	NA	CASRTASNQPQHF	TGTGCCAGCAGGACCGCTAGTAATCAGCCCCAGCATTTT
TRBV18	TRBJ2-7	TRBD1	NA	CASSPTPYEGQGSVYEQYF	TGTGCCAGCTCGCCAACGCCTTACGAGGGACAGGGTTCGGTCTACGAGCAGTACTTC
TRBV3-1	TRBJ1-2	TRBD1	few	CASSQPSTGGYGYTF	TGTGCCAGCAGCCAACCCTCGACAGGGGGGTATGGCTACACCTTC
TRBV2	TRBJ1-5	NA	many	CASSPSSNQPQHF	TGTGCCAGCAGTCCATCTAGCAATCAGCCCCAGCATTTT
TRBV29-1	TRBJ1-1	TRBD1	NA	CSVQTGVMNTEAFF	TGCAGCGTTCAAACAGGGGTCATGAACACTGAAGCTTTCTTT
TRBV19	TRBJ1-4	TRBD1	few	CASSPRTGWGEKLFF	TGTGCCAGTAGTCCGCGGACAGGTTGGGGTGAAAAACTGTTTTTT
TRBV10-2	TRBJ1-6	NA	many	CASTDHQGGRNSPLHF	TGCGCCAGCACCGACCACCAAGGGGGACGGAATTCACCCCTCCACTTT
TRBV9	TRBJ1-1	NA	many	CASSVVGAMNTEAFF	TGTGCCAGCAGCGTAGTGGGGGCCATGAACACTGAAGCTTTCTTT